This T cell receptor beta chain was observed in a study of shared clonotypes between healthy human individuals. General observations from the study: Clonotypes shared by all four sorted-subset donors had higher generation probabilities than non-shared clonotypes. Richness estimates generally favored naive over memory subsets.

The protocol was immunoSEQ multiplex PCR, while the TCRdb copy is restricted to in-frame clones and leaves out a portion. The sample includes some 2.3 million clones, roughly 93% seen only once; the top ten take 0.39%. Germline CDR1 is SGDLS and CDR2 is YYNGEE. This CDR3 has 15 residues. The V and J ends lost 2 bases and 0 bases respectively, with 9 bases between them. Among the donors, all were Caucasian adults who lived in Nashville, Tennessee. Comment on this clone: As yet, its antigen is unknown. The same CDR3 can be traced to other DNA sequences in this sample.

Sequenced sample: naive CD4+ T cells from PBMCs. Regarding subset: CD45RA+ positively selected. This clonotype originated in a man younger than 35 in good health. Some clones in this sample may be carry-over from other donors' samples. V and J are TRBV9 and TRBJ2-1; D gene unclear. The CDR3 region has the DNA TGTGCCAGCAGCGTTTCGGCGGACTCCTACAATGAGCAGTTCTTC. Translating gives CASSVSADSYNEQFF.